One sample yielded the 22 T cell receptor beta chains listed below, sequenced in a study of T cell clones after liver transplantation. Sequencing of dividing CFSE-low cells from the MLR defined alloreactive TCRbeta sequences. For these receptors, no antigen is known. Clones were sequenced by immunoSEQ multiplex PCR, and TCRdb holds only the in-frame ones, with some missing. The sample has under 5,000 clones, more than 40% seen once; the top ten hold more than 10%. The specimen sequenced was CD4+ T cells from cultured PBMCs. The origin of the receptors is a human patient who received a liver transplant. Some of the T cells might come from the graft donor.

This chain joins TRBV11-1 and TRBJ2-5; D may be TRBD2 (6 bases). CDR1 and CDR2 from the germline V gene are SGHAT and FQDESV (reference sequence). V dropped 5 bases and J dropped 7 bases, with 17 bases sitting between them. This CDR3 contains 14 residues. Written as DNA, the CDR3 is TGTGCCAGCAGCCCCTCTAGCGTCTCAGTGACCCAGTACTTC. It yields the protein CASSPSSVSVTQYF. Full variable domain (outside the CDR3, taken from reference TRBV11-1 and TRBJ2-5): EAEVAQSPRYKITEKSQAVAFWCDPISGHATLYWYRQILGQGPELLVQFQDESVVDDSQLPKDRFSAERLKGVDSTLKIQPAELGDSAMYLCASSPSSVSVTQYFGPGTRLLVL.

This chain joins TRBV11-3 and TRBJ2-3; TRBD2 matches at 11 bases. Trimming at V came to 5 bases and at J to 4 bases, leaving 5 bases not matched to a gene. The germline V gene encodes CDR1 SGHNT and CDR2 YENEEA. This CDR3 has 15 amino acids. Written as DNA, the CDR3 is TGTGCCAGCAGCCGGGGACTAGCGGTAGCAGATACGCAGTATTTT. Translated: CASSRGLAVADTQYF.

The CDR3 loop reads CASSLDRDRGRAFF. CDR3 DNA: TGCGCCAGCAGCTTGGATCGGGACAGGGGGCGAGCTTTCTTT. The chain links TRBV5-1 to TRBJ1-1, with TRBD1 identical over 12 bases. V gave up 0 bases and J gave up 10 bases; unmatched junction bases: 4. CDR1 SGHRS and CDR2 YFSETQ come from the germline V gene. CDR3 size: 14 residues.

This clone occurred a few times. The rearrangement links TRBV10-3 to TRBJ2-5, with D possibly matching TRBD2 (6 bases). Germline CDR1 is ENHRY and CDR2 is SYGVKD. The V end lost 10 bases, the J end lost 4 bases, and 16 bases lay between the germline ends. This CDR3 has 13 amino acids. DNA of the CDR3: TGTGCCACCCGGAGGGGCTCGGGAGAGACCCAGTACTTC. Translation: CATRRGSGETQYF.

The J gene is TRBJ2-3, the V gene TRBV6-1; possible D gene TRBD1, 6 bases. The germline V gene has CDR1 MNHNS and CDR2 SASEGT. V lost 8 bases to trimming and J lost 0 bases, with 12 bases between them. This CDR3 spans 14 amino acids. As DNA, the CDR3 is TGTGCCAGCGGTAAAACAGGGAGCACAGATACGCAGTATTTT. This sequence encodes CASGKTGSTDTQYF.

The CDR3 nucleotides are TGTGCCAGCAAGCCTGGGTTAGGCTCCTACGAGCAGTACTTC. The encoded protein is CASKPGLGSYEQYF. The chain joins TRBV6-1 to TRBJ2-7; D gene unclear. V lost 7 bases and J 0 bases, leaving 13 bases between the germline ends. The CDR3 length is 14 residues. The germline V gene encodes CDR1 MNHNS and CDR2 SASEGT.

This clone counts as medium-sized. The same CDR3 arises from other DNA sequences in this sample as well. The rearrangement joins TRBV6-5 to TRBJ2-3; D remains unclear. This CDR3 is 12 amino acids long. The germline gives CDR1 MNHEY, CDR2 SVGAGI. V shed 2 bases and J shed 5 bases, with 5 bases lying between them. The CDR3 DNA follows: TGTGCCAGCAGTTACAGTGGAGATACGCAGTATTTT. Translation gives CASSYSGDTQYF.

About this clone: A much larger clone sits a single nucleotide away, making a read error possible. The rearrangement uses TRBV11-2 and TRBJ2-7; D may be TRBD2 (6 bases). The CDR3 totals 16 residues. In germline, CDR1 is SGHAT, CDR2 FQNNGV. The CDR3 DNA is TGTGCCAGCAGCTTATGGGACTCCGGGGGTTCCTACGAACAGTACTTC. Its protein is CASSLWDSGGSYEQYF.

The chain is built from TRBV6-1 and TRBJ1-1; D perhaps matches TRBD1 (6 bases). The V gene lost 5 bases and the J gene lost 4 bases, with 11 bases spanning the gap. The germline CDR1 and CDR2 sequences are MNHNS and SASEGT. The CDR3 sequence is 13 residues long. The CDR3 DNA is TGTGCCAGCAGTTTAGGGGGTAGCACTGAAGCTTTCTTT. It yields the protein CASSLGGSTEAFF.

The chain employs TRBV11-1 and TRBJ1-2, with D possibly matching TRBD1 (5 bases). The CDR3 extends over 14 amino acids. Germline V gene data show CDR1 as SGHAT and CDR2 as FQDESV (reference sequence). Trimming shortened V by 5 bases and J by 2 bases, and 12 bases separated the two germline ends. The CDR3 DNA reads as TGTGCCAGCAGCCGAGCCGGGGGAAACTATGGCTACACCTTC. Translating gives CASSRAGGNYGYTF.

By its share, this clone is medium-sized. This chain connects TRBV6-1 to TRBJ1-2; D is perhaps TRBD1 (5 bases). CDR1 is MNHNS, CDR2 SASEGT, per germline. Trimming pared 1 base from V and 4 bases from J, leaving 16 bases between. The CDR3 totals 16 residues. CDR3 loop: CASSEGGGLNIYGYTF. CDR3 nucleotide sequence: TGTGCCAGCAGTGAAGGGGGGGGACTGAACATCTATGGCTACACCTTC.

This sequence joins TRBV29-1 and TRBJ2-3; 8 bases match TRBD2. This CDR3 has 12 amino acids. The germline V gene encodes CDR1 SQVTM and CDR2 ANQGSEA. CDR3 coding DNA: TGCAGTGGTAGCGGGATCACAGATACGCAGTATTTT. Protein product: CSGSGITDTQYF.

There are a few counts of this clone. J is TRBJ2-4 and V is TRBV30; 7 nucleotides match TRBD2. This CDR3 has 16 residues. The germline V gene has CDR1 GTSNPN and CDR2 SVGIG (reference sequence). V was pared by 1 base and J by 1 base, with 7 bases of the junction left unmatched. The CDR3 DNA follows: TGTGCCTGGAGTGGGAGGGAGGGTAAGGCCAAAAACATTCAGTACTTC. Encoded protein: CAWSGREGKAKNIQYF.

The chain is built from TRBV28 and TRBJ2-5; 12 positions match TRBD2. With V trimmed by 6 bases and J by 2 bases, 10 bases remained unmatched. This CDR3 has 17 amino acids. Germline V gene sequence: CDR1 MDHEN, CDR2 SYDVKM. CDR3 nucleotides: TGTGCCAGCAGGCCGGGACTAGCGGGCCCCATTCAAGAGACCCAGTACTTC. Amino acid sequence: CASRPGLAGPIQETQYF.

The chain combines TRBV6-9 with TRBJ2-3; TRBD1 is a possible D gene (6 bases). Trimming stripped 2 bases from V and 4 bases from J, with 10 bases between. This CDR3 has 14 residues. CDR1 and CDR2 from the germline V gene are MNHGY and SVAAGI. The CDR3 nucleotides are TGTGCCAGCAGTTATCAGGGACACCCAGATACGCAGTATTTT. It encodes CASSYQGHPDTQYF.

This clone occurred a few times. The chain has TRBV6-5 and TRBJ1-1; D is uncertain. CDR3 length: 14 residues. V gave up 5 bases and J gave up 1 base, with 11 bases separating them. From germline, CDR1 is MNHEY and CDR2 SVGAGI. This chain's CDR3 is CASSPLYQNTEAFF. The CDR3 DNA reads as TGTGCCAGCAGTCCCCTCTACCAGAACACTGAAGCTTTCTTT.

The chain employs TRBV6-6 and TRBJ1-1; TRBD1 agrees at 9 bases. Germline CDR1 reads MNHNY; CDR2 reads SVGAGI (reference sequence). Unmatched junction bases numbered 7, after V lost 8 bases and J lost 3 bases. This CDR3 spans 14 amino acids. The CDR3 DNA follows: TGTGCCAGCCTAAAACAGGGGGCCTACACTGAAGCTTTCTTT. Translating gives CASLKQGAYTEAFF.

This clone is medium-sized by share. The chain employs TRBV6-6 and TRBJ2-7, with D unclear. In germline, CDR1 is MNHNY, CDR2 SVGAGI (reference sequence). This CDR3 has 14 amino acids. V was cut by 2 bases and J by 3 bases, with 11 bases left in between. CDR3 loop: CASSYVGFSYEQYF. The CDR3 DNA reads TGTGCCAGCAGTTACGTTGGATTTAGCTACGAGCAGTACTTC.

This clone has only a few counts. CDR3 region: CASSHGPDTQYF. DNA of the CDR3: TGTGCCAGCAGCCACGGGCCAGATACGCAGTATTTT. This sequence joins TRBV6-6 and TRBJ2-3; no clear D. The CDR3 totals 12 residues. CDR1 is MNHNY, CDR2 SVGAGI, per germline (reference sequence). With 6 bases removed from V and 4 bases from J, the gap between germline ends came to 8 bases.

The J gene is TRBJ2-2, the V gene TRBV7-2; no firm D call. Trimming removed 3 bases at V and 0 bases at J, with 5 bases between. The CDR3 runs to 14 residues. Germline loops: CDR1 SGHTA, CDR2 FQGNSA. CDR3 amino acids: CASSLTSNTGELFF. CDR3 coding DNA: TGTGCCAGCAGCTTGACTTCGAACACCGGGGAGCTGTTTTTT.

This clone has a handful of counts. The chain links TRBV5-1 to TRBJ2-5, with 7 bases that match TRBD2. This CDR3 is 15 amino acids long. Trimming took 1 base from V and 2 from J; bases not matched to a gene: 5. Germline CDR1 and CDR2: SGHRS and YFSETQ. The CDR3 protein is CASSLWRAGQETQYF. In DNA form, the CDR3 reads TGCGCCAGCAGCTTGTGGCGAGCGGGGCAAGAGACCCAGTACTTC.

This clone was seen only a few times. The chain recombines TRBV9 with TRBJ2-2, with 9 bases lining up with TRBD1. Losses at the gene ends were 3 bases for V and 5 bases for J; bases not matched to a gene: 8. The CDR3 contains 16 residues. CDR1 and CDR2 (germline): SGDLS, YYNGEE. CDR3 sequence (DNA): TGTGCCAGCAGCGGCGGACAGGGGACGTATACCGGGGAGCTGTTTTTT. This sequence encodes CASSGGQGTYTGELFF.